This T cell receptor beta chain was captured by sequencing in a study of blood T cell repertoires in COVID-19. Turning to the study itself: COVID-19 samples collected from the United States, Italy and Spain covered acute and convalescent phases. PBMCs, B-cell-depleted T cells, or T cells provided the cDNA or gDNA that made up the material.

This CDR3 contains 14 residues. V was trimmed by 0 bases and J by 7 bases, leaving 12 bases between them. Germline values: CDR1 LNHDA, CDR2 SQIVND (reference sequence). The authors' processing: Estimation of nucleated cell counts relied on the amplification of reference gene primers. Method: immunoSEQ multiplex PCR; TCRdb's copy keeps in-frame clones and lacks some. V and J calls and clone size are given by that table; D and trimming were obtained from the DNA. The sample records some 200,000 clones, roughly 80% being singletons. This clonotype originated in a woman older than 75 with acute or convalescent COVID-19. V is TRBV19 and J is TRBJ1-1, with D maybe TRBD1 (5 bases). The sample comprised peripheral blood. CDR3 sequence (DNA): TGTGCCAGTAGTATAGAAGCAGGGCCCTATGAAGCTTTCTTT. Its translation: CASSIEAGPYEAFF.